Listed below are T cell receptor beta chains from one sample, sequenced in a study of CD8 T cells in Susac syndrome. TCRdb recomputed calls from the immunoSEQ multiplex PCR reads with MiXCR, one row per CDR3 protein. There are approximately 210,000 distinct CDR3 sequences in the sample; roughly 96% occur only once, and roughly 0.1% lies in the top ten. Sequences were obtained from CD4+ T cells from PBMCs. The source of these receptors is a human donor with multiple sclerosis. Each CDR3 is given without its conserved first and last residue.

CDR3: AWSVPREGGNQPQH
V: TRBV30
J: TRBJ1-5

CDR3: SADRPPSNYGYT
V: TRBV29-1
J: TRBJ1-2

CDR3: SVAGRNTEAF
V: TRBV29-1
J: TRBJ1-1

CDR3: ASRKSGVVTQY
V: TRBV19
J: TRBJ2-5

CDR3: ASSLASAGEQF
V: TRBV7-3
J: TRBJ2-1

CDR3: ASSERGLINIQY
V: TRBV2
J: TRBJ2-4

CDR3: SVGGPGQNTEAF
V: TRBV29-1
J: TRBJ1-1

CDR3: ASSPRPRALQY
V: TRBV7-9
J: TRBJ2-4

CDR3: ASSDLLAGGKNEQF
V: TRBV2
J: TRBJ2-1

CDR3: SARVTLSSYEQY
V: TRBV20-1
J: TRBJ2-7

CDR3: ASSQPSGLAGEDEQF
V: TRBV3-1
J: TRBJ2-1

CDR3: ASSPWYSGRAKSSYNEQF
V: TRBV12-3/TRBV12-4
J: TRBJ2-1

CDR3: ACPASNYGYT
V: TRBV30
J: TRBJ1-2

CDR3: AWSQDRHNYGYT
V: TRBV30
J: TRBJ1-2

CDR3: SVYNRDEQY
V: TRBV29-1
J: TRBJ2-7

CDR3: SARDGVGQHFEAF
V: TRBV20-1
J: TRBJ1-1

CDR3: ASSLALGGISYNEQF
V: TRBV12-3/TRBV12-4
J: TRBJ2-1

CDR3: ASSQTAVSNQPQH
V: TRBV3-1
J: TRBJ1-5

CDR3: ASSPRLAGGYQETQY
V: TRBV5-1
J: TRBJ2-5

CDR3: ASSAGTGGNEQF
V: TRBV9
J: TRBJ2-1

CDR3: SVAFQASGRVNEQY
V: TRBV29-1
J: TRBJ2-7

CDR3: SVSDRVITEAF
V: TRBV29-1
J: TRBJ1-1

CDR3: SASLAGTYQETQY
V: TRBV20-1
J: TRBJ2-5

CDR3: SVVRGTGELF
V: TRBV29-1
J: TRBJ2-2

CDR3: ASSLNIKNEAF
V: TRBV12-3/TRBV12-4
J: TRBJ1-1

CDR3: ASSSRLASYNEQF
V: TRBV12-3/TRBV12-4
J: TRBJ2-1

CDR3: SVEEDWGVNEQF
V: TRBV29-1
J: TRBJ2-1

CDR3: ASSLGRPSGSYEQY
V: TRBV5-1
J: TRBJ2-7

CDR3: ASSQDGGGAGSPLH
V: TRBV4-1
J: TRBJ1-6

CDR3: ASSLEGTYNEQF
V: TRBV5-1
J: TRBJ2-1

CDR3: ATSDWAGNEQF
V: TRBV24-1
J: TRBJ2-1

CDR3: SARARNSYEQY
V: TRBV29-1
J: TRBJ2-7

CDR3: SARPTGMGTQY
V: TRBV20-1
J: TRBJ2-3

CDR3: ASSPRGGDSYEQY
V: TRBV12-3/TRBV12-4
J: TRBJ2-7

CDR3: ASSQTSGRWETQY
V: TRBV12-3/TRBV12-4
J: TRBJ2-5

CDR3: ASSETGGKAKNIQY
V: TRBV2
J: TRBJ2-4

CDR3: ASSKDTDTQY
V: TRBV5-1
J: TRBJ2-3

CDR3: ASSQVRGGGNTIY
V: TRBV3-1
J: TRBJ1-3

CDR3: ASSLGEGSYNEQF
V: TRBV5-1
J: TRBJ2-1

CDR3: ASRGTGGRGYT
V: TRBV12-3/TRBV12-4
J: TRBJ1-2

CDR3: ASRGVLFGELF
V: TRBV3-1
J: TRBJ2-2

CDR3: ASSLSLDSYEQY
V: TRBV5-4
J: TRBJ2-7

CDR3: SVPQGPLYNEQF
V: TRBV29-1
J: TRBJ2-1

CDR3: ASSYRDSYSPLH
V: TRBV6-9
J: TRBJ1-6

CDR3: ASSPGATQY
V: TRBV12-3/TRBV12-4
J: TRBJ2-3

CDR3: SVRTGNYNEQF
V: TRBV29-1
J: TRBJ2-1

CDR3: ASSQDLTGQVIYGYT
V: TRBV4-1
J: TRBJ1-2

CDR3: ASSGQEGYGYT
V: TRBV4-1
J: TRBJ1-2

CDR3: ASSLYPGEKLF
V: TRBV5-1
J: TRBJ1-4

CDR3: ACRVNTEAF
V: TRBV30
J: TRBJ1-1

CDR3: ASSYDRNYGYT
V: TRBV3-1
J: TRBJ1-2

CDR3: ASSEGGKRTEAF
V: TRBV2
J: TRBJ1-1

CDR3: ASKAALLGVGEQY
V: TRBV28
J: TRBJ2-7